The 4 T cell receptor beta chains in this list originate from one sample, sequenced in a study of vaccination and CD4 T cells after COVID-19. Their antigen targets remain unknown. The assay that was used to sequence DNA from cultured CD4+ T cells was the Oncomine TCR Beta short-read assay. MiXCR was run by TCRdb on the PCR reads, yielding one entry per CDR3 protein. The sample contains over 11,000 distinct CDR3 sequences, over 50% of which appear only once. The treatment here: approximately 9-day PBMC culture with coronavirus spike peptide pools or control peptides (ViraFEST assay). The sample comprised CD4+ T cells from blood, cultured in vitro. The receptors derive from a human donor who had recovered from COVID-19.

This clonotype has a handful of counts. V usage is TRBV5-4 and J usage is TRBJ2-3, with D maybe TRBD2 (5 bases). Germline values: CDR1 SGHNT, CDR2 YYREEE (reference sequence). V was shortened by 5 bases and J by 0 bases, with 7 bases between the two germline ends. The CDR3 extends over 13 amino acids. The CDR3 protein is CASREASTDTQYF. As DNA, the CDR3 is TGTGCCAGCAGGGAGGCTAGCACAGATACGCAGTATTTT.

The genes are TRBV6-1 and TRBJ1-2; 7 bases line up with TRBD1. Germline V gene data show CDR1 as MNHNS and CDR2 as SASEGT. The CDR3 has 14 amino acids. V was clipped by 6 bases and J by 5 bases; unmatched bases: 9. The CDR3 reads CASRGGAGPYGYTF. The CDR3 nucleotides are TGTGCCAGCAGAGGGGGCGCGGGTCCGTATGGCTACACCTTC.

The rearrangement uses TRBV4-1 and TRBJ2-7; 7 bases are a match to TRBD1. This CDR3 spans 15 amino acids. Germline V gene data show CDR1 as MGHRA and CDR2 as YSYEKL. The V segment lost 0 bases and the J segment 6 bases; nucleotides outside the gene matches: 8. CDR3 in amino acids: CASSQDRAAGGEQYF. CDR3 bases: TGCGCCAGCAGCCAAGATCGGGCGGCAGGGGGCGAGCAGTACTTC.

The chain is built from TRBV20-1 and TRBJ2-1, with 10 bases fitting TRBD2. This CDR3 region has 15 residues. Germline CDR1 and CDR2: DFQATT and SNEGSKA (reference sequence). The J segment lost 6 bases and the V segment lost 5 bases, leaving 10 bases of the junction unmatched. CDR3 amino acids: CSAAVLAGATNEQFF. DNA of the CDR3: TGCAGTGCTGCCGTCCTAGCGGGAGCCACCAATGAGCAGTTCTTC.